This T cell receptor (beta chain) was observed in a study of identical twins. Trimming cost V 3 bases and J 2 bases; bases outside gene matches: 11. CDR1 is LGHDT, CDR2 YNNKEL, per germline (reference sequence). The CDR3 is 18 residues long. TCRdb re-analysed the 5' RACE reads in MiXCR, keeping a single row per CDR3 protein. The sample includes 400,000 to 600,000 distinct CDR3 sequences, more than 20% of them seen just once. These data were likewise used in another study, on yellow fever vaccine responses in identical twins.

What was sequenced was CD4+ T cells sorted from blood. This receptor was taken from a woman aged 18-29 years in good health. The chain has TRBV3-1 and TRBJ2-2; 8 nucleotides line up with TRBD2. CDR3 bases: TGTGCCAGCAGCCACTGGGGAGCGGGGGCACGAAACACCGGGGAGCTGTTTTTT. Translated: CASSHWGAGARNTGELFF.